This T cell receptor beta chain comes out of a study of T cell responses to AZD1222 COVID-19 vaccine. Produced via immunoSEQ multiplex PCR; TCRdb's table is partial and in-frame only. The sample holds 150,000 or so clones, around 89% seen once. Germline lookup yields CDR1 LGHNA and CDR2 YNFKEQ. This CDR3 has 16 residues. V shed 0 bases and J shed 7 bases, with 16 bases lying between them. General observations from the study: Most donors were white British, females outnumbered males, and clonal diversity was possibly underestimated. Of the AZD1222 recipients, only five to seven were seropositive at baseline. With dominance at 160-218 and 743-854, vaccine-associated CD4 TCRs spanned spike. Nearly half of spike-specific TCRs reportedly target unmutated variant regions.

As for this clone: Its antigen is still unknown.

The sample here was peripheral blood, taken on day 0 of AZD1222 vaccination. The TCR sequence derives from an adult in good health. The V and J genes are TRBV4-2 and TRBJ1-5; possible D gene TRBD1, 5 bases. CDR3 DNA sequence: TGTGCCAGCAGCCAAGAATGGGGGAGTAGTATACAGCCCCAGCATTTT. Its protein product is CASSQEWGSSIQPQHF.